Sequencing of this TCR beta chain was carried out in a study of blood T cell repertoires in COVID-19 (dated by TCRdb to about 2020). In the study overall: Samples from collaborators originated in the United States, Italy and Spain and spanned both the acute and convalescent phases of COVID-19. The prospective study material was composed of cDNA or gDNA derived from T cells, B-cell-depleted T cells, or PBMCs. Deeply sampled blood TCRbeta repertoires from subjects exposed to, actively infected with, or recovered from COVID-19 were included in the dataset. The repertoires were released in a freely available public database meant as a resource for research on the immune response to SARS-CoV-2. The samples were drawn from the first 160 participants of the ongoing ImmuneRACE study and from 950 to 1,500 subjects provided by 6 global collaborators. Sample metadata almost always included a de-identified subject ID, COVID-19 status, age in years and sex. Where available, HLA class I and class II types were taken from metadata supplied by the sample provider and were not determined by assay-based typing. Paper-wide results and their limitations: How much clinical and demographic metadata was included differed by source and by participant, and the metadata was provided uncurated.

A word on this clone: It lacks a known antigen. No much larger clonotype is one base removed from it; base qualities were not supplied.

TCRbeta CDR3 regions were amplified from genomic DNA using the immunoSEQ Assay, a bias-controlled multiplex PCR. On the authors' methods: The number of nucleated cells in each sample was estimated by amplification of reference gene primers within the assay. Sequence reads were collapsed and filtered to measure the absolute abundance of every unique TCRbeta CDR3 rearrangement. Productive Simpson clonality was computed per sample as the square root of Simpson's diversity index over productive rearrangements. Held by TCRdb, this immuneACCESS table contains in-frame sequences only and omits some clones. Under half of the omission traces to an unresolved V gene where checked; the cause of the rest is unknown. V and J calls and clone size are copied from that table; D and trimming were computed from the DNA. Counted in this sample were 45,000 to 70,000 clones; approximately 86% of them appeared once. The ten largest account for 22% of the sample.

One collaborating source in Seattle enrolled patients while the patients were actively infected and followed the patients over time throughout the course of disease. Each collaborating institution followed its own protocols to collect whole blood in K2EDTA tubes. For TCRbeta analysis, collaborators shipped samples as frozen whole blood, isolated PBMCs, or DNA extracted from either of those sample types. The sample consisted of peripheral blood. The TCR originated in a woman older than 75 with COVID-19, enrolled during active disease.

The CDR3 amino acid sequence is: CASSFGMPRRRGITGTQYF. The sequenced DNA: TGTGCCAGCAGCTTCGGGATGCCAAGGAGGCGGGGGATTACGGGTACGCAGTATTTT. The chain uses TRBV7-6 and TRBJ2-3, with 7 bases aligning to TRBD2. The germline V gene sets CDR1 to SGHVS and CDR2 to FNYEAQ. The CDR3, cysteine through phenylalanine, is 19 amino acids long. The DNA shown is the 57-base CDR3, in frame from base 1. After removal of 3 bases from V and 8 bases from J, the junction retains 23 bases not matched to a gene.